This T cell receptor (beta chain) was identified during a study of regulatory T cells in long-lasting Graves disease. V was pared by 3 bases and J by 2 bases, with 11 bases between. Germline V gene sequence: CDR1 MDHEN, CDR2 SYDVKM. The CDR3 spans 14 residues. There was RNA extracted from PBMCs, and the TCR library was made from it. TCRdb re-called the reads through MiXCR, storing one row per CDR3 protein. The sample consists of 700 to 900 distinct CDR3 sequences, approximately 87% of them appearing once. The sequencing used peripheral blood mononuclear cells (PBMCs), collected with antithyroid drug treatment, in newly diagnosed or persistent Graves disease (not recorded which). The chain employs TRBV28 and TRBJ2-7; D possibly uses TRBD1 or TRBD2 (5 bases each). The source of this sequence is a woman aged 18-29 years with Graves disease. The CDR3 sequence is CASSFGVGAYEQYF. The CDR3 coding sequence is TGTGCCAGCAGTTTCGGGGTAGGGGCCTACGAGCAGTACTTC.